One sample yielded the 23 T cell receptor beta chains listed below, sequenced in a study of T-cell reconstitution after alpha-beta-depleted transplantation in children. For TCRbeta, the library was prepared with unique molecular identifiers. TCRdb fed the PCR reads into MiXCR, producing one record per CDR3 protein. The table lists hundreds of thousands of distinct CDR3 sequences, roughly 18% of them singletons. The sample was PBMCs from the stem cell graft donor, taken from the stem cell graft. The receptors originated from a human donor who donated a stem cell graft to a child with acute lymphoblastic leukemia.

This chain connects TRBV20-1 to TRBJ2-5; TRBD1 is a possible D gene (5 bases). Germline CDR1 and CDR2: DFQATT and SNEGSKA (reference sequence). Trimming stripped 3 bases from V and 3 bases from J, with 14 bases between. The length of the CDR3 is 14 residues. The CDR3 loop reads CSARGRGGKETQYF. CDR3 coding DNA: TGCAGTGCTAGGGGAAGGGGTGGGAAAGAGACCCAGTACTTC.

The chain has TRBV6-1 and TRBJ2-7; D remains ambiguous. V was pared by 7 bases and J by 1 base, with 5 bases between. The CDR3 has 11 residues. Germline CDR1 and CDR2: MNHNS and SASEGT. The CDR3 loop reads CASMRSYEQYF. As DNA, the CDR3 is TGTGCCAGCATGAGGTCCTACGAGCAGTACTTC.

This clonotype was found a few times. The gene calls are TRBV4-1 and TRBJ2-3; 8 nucleotides agree with TRBD1. With 0 bases clipped from V and 3 bases from J, the junction kept 5 bases outside the gene matches. CDR1 MGHRA and CDR2 YSYEKL come from the germline V gene. The CDR3 has 16 amino acids. CDR3 residues: CASSQDGQGVTDTQYF. For the CDR3, the DNA is TGCGCCAGCAGCCAAGATGGACAGGGAGTGACAGATACGCAGTATTTT.

This clonotype was counted once. The CDR3 loop is CASSMGTRNEQFF. CDR3 bases: TGTGCCAGTAGTATGGGGACTAGAAATGAGCAGTTCTTC. The V gene is TRBV19, the J gene TRBJ2-1; 8 nucleotides align to TRBD2. The CDR3 loop spans 13 amino acids. Losses at the gene ends were 3 bases for V and 7 bases for J; bases not matched to a gene: 2. Per germline, CDR1 LNHDA and CDR2 SQIVND (reference sequence).

V and J are TRBV5-6 and TRBJ2-7, with TRBD1 identical over 7 bases. The CDR3 has 15 amino acids. CDR1 is SGHDT and CDR2 is YYEEEE in the germline V gene. V lost 2 bases to trimming and J lost 3 bases; unmatched junction nucleotides: 8. This chain's CDR3 is CASSFRTGPFYEQYF. CDR3 in DNA: TGTGCCAGCAGCTTCCGGACAGGACCCTTCTACGAGCAGTACTTC. The entire variable domain, with the rest obtained from reference TRBV5-6 and TRBJ2-7, is as follows: DAGVTQSPTHLIKTRGQQVTLRCSPKSGHDTVSWYQQALGQGPQFIFQYYEEEERQRGNFPDRFSGHQFPNYSSELNVNALLLGDSALYLCASSFRTGPFYEQYFGPGTRLTVT.

In its sample, this clonotype was seen a few times. The V and J genes are TRBV18 and TRBJ2-7; the match to TRBD2 covers 9 bases. V shed 6 bases and J 0 bases; nucleotides not matched to a gene: 6. The CDR3 loop spans 15 amino acids. The germline CDR1 and CDR2 sequences are KGHSH and LQKENI. The CDR3 spells CASSSWTSDSYEQYF. The CDR3, as DNA: TGTGCCAGCTCGTCCTGGACTAGCGACTCCTACGAGCAGTACTTC.

CDR3 sequence (DNA): TGTGCCAGCTCACCACCGGCGGGAGACTCCTACAATGAGCAGTTCTTC. As protein: CASSPPAGDSYNEQFF. The J gene is TRBJ2-1, the V gene TRBV18; 7 nucleotides align to TRBD2. Germline values: CDR1 KGHSH, CDR2 LQKENI. The CDR3 sequence is 16 residues long. Unmatched junction bases numbered 2, after V lost 0 bases and J lost 0 bases.

This clonotype was picked up one time. A much bigger clone sits one base away, suggesting this may be a read error. The chain recombines TRBV9 with TRBJ2-7; 7 nucleotides match TRBD1. Trimming at V came to 4 bases and at J to 5 bases, leaving 9 bases not matched to a gene. CDR3 length: 14 amino acids. CDR1 is SGDLS, CDR2 YYNGEE, per germline. The CDR3 protein is CASSPPIRGNEQYF. CDR3 coding DNA: TGTGCCAGCAGCCCACCGATCAGGGGGAACGAGCAGTACTTC.

The table lists this clonotype with a few counts. The V call is TRBV12-3 or TRBV12-4, the J call TRBJ2-1; a possible D gene is TRBD2 (6 bases). The CDR3 contains 13 residues. V lost 1 base, J lost 10 bases, and 11 bases lay in between. The CDR3 region is CASSLDYGGEQFF. The CDR3 bases are TGTGCCAGCAGTTTAGACTATGGAGGGGAGCAGTTCTTC.

This clonotype was found a few times. The chain is built from TRBV5-1 and TRBJ1-4, with D unclear. The length of the CDR3 is 17 residues. CDR1 is SGHRS and CDR2 is YFSETQ in the germline V gene. Trimming removed 1 base at V and 0 bases at J, with 13 bases between. The CDR3 is CASSLRPGAATNEKLFF. The CDR3, as DNA: TGCGCCAGCAGCTTGAGGCCGGGTGCAGCAACTAATGAAAAACTGTTTTTT.

This clonotype appeared many times. The rearrangement links TRBV25-1 to TRBJ1-4; TRBD1 might be the D (6 bases). Germline CDR1 MGHDK, CDR2 SYGVNS. V shed 4 bases and J shed 3 bases, with 15 bases lying between them. This CDR3 has 16 amino acids. The CDR3: CASSGHRDSANEKLFF. The CDR3 DNA reads TGTGCCAGCAGTGGCCACAGGGACTCAGCTAATGAAAAACTGTTTTTT. Supplemented by reference TRBV25-1 and TRBJ1-4, the full variable domain reads EADIYQTPRYLVIGTGKKITLECSQTMGHDKMYWYQQDPGMELHLIHYSYGVNSTEKGDLSSESTVSRIRTEHFPLTLESARPSHTSQYLCASSGHRDSANEKLFFGSGTQLSVL.

This clonotype was picked up a small number of times. V usage is TRBV12-3 or TRBV12-4 and J usage is TRBJ2-3, with 9 bases identical to TRBD1. Losses at the gene ends were 7 bases for V and 2 bases for J; bases not matched to a gene: 7. This CDR3 has 15 residues. CDR3 amino acids: CASTQGQGLTDTQYF. As DNA, the CDR3 is TGTGCCAGCACCCAGGGACAGGGTCTCACAGATACGCAGTATTTT.

This clonotype appeared a few times. The rearrangement joins TRBV15 to TRBJ1-2, with 9 bases lining up with TRBD1. Germline assignment: CDR1 LNHNV and CDR2 YYDKDF (reference sequence). The trim removed 5 bases at V and 2 bases at J, leaving 3 bases unmatched. CDR3 size: 14 residues. This CDR3 reads CATSGGTGNYGYTF. In nucleotides, the CDR3 is TGTGCCACCAGCGGAGGGACAGGGAACTATGGCTACACCTTC.

This clonotype was seen only a few times. CDR3 nucleotide sequence: TGTGCCAGCAGCTACCGGACAGGGGGCCCCACAGATACGCAGTATTTT. This gives the protein CASSYRTGGPTDTQYF. The V and J genes are TRBV7-6 and TRBJ2-3; 11 bases align to TRBD1. Looked up from germline, CDR1 is SGHVS and CDR2 is FNYEAQ. The junction had 5 bases not matched to a gene; V was cut back by 4 bases and J by 2 bases. This CDR3 comprises 16 residues.

The V gene is TRBV7-9, the J gene TRBJ2-3; TRBD1 matches 9 bases. After removal of 4 bases from V and 3 bases from J, the junction contained 5 bases not matched to a gene. The CDR3 runs 15 residues. From germline, CDR1 is SEHNR and CDR2 FQNEAQ (reference sequence). The DNA for the CDR3 is TGTGCCAGCAGCTCAGGACAGGGGATGACAGATACGCAGTATTTT. Translation gives CASSSGQGMTDTQYF.

This chain links TRBV7-2 with TRBJ2-5; TRBD2 aligns across 10 bases. Germline loops: CDR1 SGHTA, CDR2 FQGNSA. This CDR3 is 17 amino acids long. Trimming took 5 bases from V and 3 from J; bases not matched to a gene: 12. CDR3 bases: TGTGCCAGCAGCGAGCCTATTCTAGCGGGGGACGAAGAGACCCAGTACTTC. Amino acid sequence: CASSEPILAGDEETQYF.

The gene calls are TRBV12-3 or TRBV12-4 and TRBJ2-7; 7 bases are shared with TRBD1. This CDR3 comprises 17 residues. V was clipped by 3 bases and J by 4 bases; unmatched bases: 15. Here the CDR3 reads CASSFAGRGRGIYEQYF. The DNA of the CDR3 is TGTGCCAGCAGTTTCGCTGGAAGGGGCAGGGGGATATACGAGCAGTACTTC.

This clonotype appeared a few times. The CDR3 sequence is CASTDFRDRGYIQYF. The CDR3 DNA follows: TGTGCCAGCACCGACTTCCGGGACAGGGGTTACATTCAGTACTTC. This rearrangement joins TRBV28 to TRBJ2-4, with TRBD1 identical over 10 bases. Germline loops: CDR1 MDHEN, CDR2 SYDVKM. This CDR3 has 15 residues. The J segment lost 8 bases and the V segment lost 7 bases, leaving 11 bases of the junction unmatched. Full variable domain (remainder filled in from reference TRBV28 and TRBJ2-4): DVKVTQSSRYLVKRTGEKVFLECVQDMDHENMFWYRQDPGLGLRLIYFSYDVKMKEKGDIPEGYSVSREKKERFSLILESASTNQTSMYLCASTDFRDRGYIQYFGAGTRLSVL.

This chain connects TRBV29-1 to TRBJ1-5; D is perhaps TRBD1 (6 bases). Trimming took off 6 bases at V and 2 bases at J, with 20 bases between the two ends. The CDR3 extends over 16 amino acids. The V gene's germline CDR1 is SQVTM and CDR2 ANQGSEA. In nucleotides, the CDR3 is TGCAGCGTCGAGGAACAGGGAGTGGGTGGCAATCAGCCCCAGCATTTT. This gives the protein CSVEEQGVGGNQPQHF.

This clonotype was recorded many times. The chain uses TRBV5-1 and TRBJ2-7, with 7 bases aligning to TRBD2. The germline V gene encodes CDR1 SGHRS and CDR2 YFSETQ. The CDR3 contains 12 residues. Trimming at V came to 7 bases and at J to 3 bases, leaving 4 bases not matched to a gene. The CDR3 bases are TGCGCCAGCGGGACGGGGGGCTACGAGCAGTACTTC. Protein sequence: CASGTGGYEQYF.

This clonotype was seen more than once but under ten times. The chain uses TRBV10-2 and TRBJ1-5; 8 bases are shared with TRBD1. CDR1 and CDR2 from the germline V gene are WSHSY and SAAADI. This CDR3 contains 15 residues. J was trimmed by 6 bases and V by 7 bases; bases with no gene match: 11. The CDR3 DNA sequence: TGCGCCAGCATGGACAGGGTCGGAAGTAGTCAGCCCCAGCATTTT. It yields the protein CASMDRVGSSQPQHF.

This clonotype was recorded a few times. The rearrangement uses TRBV10-3 and TRBJ2-4; possible D gene TRBD1, 5 bases. Trimming took off 2 bases at V and 6 bases at J, with 8 bases between the two ends. The CDR3 has 13 amino acids. Germline V gene sequence: CDR1 ENHRY, CDR2 SYGVKD. The CDR3 loop is CAISEGALNIQYF. In DNA, the CDR3 is TGTGCCATCAGTGAGGGGGCCCTAAACATTCAGTACTTC.

The rearrangement links TRBV29-1 to TRBJ1-1; no reliable D call. This CDR3 comprises 14 residues. The V end lost 4 bases, the J end lost 1 base, and 13 bases lay between the germline ends. Germline CDR1 SQVTM, CDR2 ANQGSEA. The CDR3 reads CSVVSPRRNTEAFF. DNA for the CDR3: TGCAGCGTTGTAAGTCCCAGGAGGAACACTGAAGCTTTCTTT.